The 32 T cell receptor beta chains presented below share a single source sample, sequenced in a study of blood T cell repertoires in COVID-19. Using immunoSEQ multiplex PCR, the repertoire was profiled, and TCRdb retains in-frame clones only, with some absent. The sample lists about 250,000 clones; 85% were seen once. The material sequenced was peripheral blood. These receptors were collected from a man over 45 with COVID-19, enrolled during active disease.

The chain joins TRBV5-1 to TRBJ1-1, with TRBD1 matching 7 bases. Losses at the gene ends were 4 bases for V and 4 bases for J; bases not matched to a gene: 10. The CDR3 runs 15 residues. CDR1 and CDR2 from the germline V gene are SGHRS and YFSETQ. CDR3 sequence: CASSKGITGVTEAFF. In nucleotides, the CDR3 is TGCGCCAGCAGCAAAGGTATTACAGGGGTCACTGAAGCTTTCTTT.

This rearrangement joins TRBV4-2 to TRBJ2-2; 11 nucleotides agree with TRBD1. Germline V CDR1 and CDR2: LGHNA, YNFKEQ. With V trimmed by 0 bases and J by 5 bases, 11 bases remained unmatched. The CDR3 totals 19 residues. The chain's CDR3 is CASSQDSDGTGGVTGELFF. The CDR3 DNA sequence: TGTGCCAGCAGCCAAGACTCGGATGGGACAGGGGGGGTTACCGGGGAGCTGTTTTTT.

V gene TRBV3-1 (or the pseudogene TRBV3-2) combines with J gene TRBJ1-1, with a tentative D call TRBD1 (6 bases). The germline V gene encodes CDR1 LGHDT and CDR2 YNNKEL (reference sequence). CDR3 length: 15 amino acids. Trimming pared 4 bases from V and 0 bases from J, leaving 12 bases between. CDR3 nucleotide sequence: TGTGCCAGCAGCCGGGACAATCCATTGAACACTGAAGCTTTCTTT. Protein: CASSRDNPLNTEAFF.

The chain has TRBV4-1 and TRBJ1-1; perhaps TRBD1 as D (5 bases). V was pared by 4 bases and J by 1 base, with 13 bases between. From germline, CDR1 is MGHRA and CDR2 YSYEKL. The CDR3 length is 15 residues. CDR3 in DNA: TGCGCCAGCAGCCCCCACCCCCAGGGGAACACTGAAGCTTTCTTT. Translation: CASSPHPQGNTEAFF.

V usage is TRBV12-5 and J usage is TRBJ2-5; TRBD2 matches 9 bases. V lost 1 base to trimming and J lost 1 base; unmatched junction nucleotides: 4. The CDR3 sequence is 16 residues long. Germline V lookup: CDR1 LGHNT, CDR2 FRNRAP. Here the CDR3 DNA reads TGTGCTAGTGGTTTGGGGTCAGCGGGGGGCCAAGAGACCCAGTACTTC. This codes for CASGLGSAGGQETQYF.

This chain joins TRBV6-2 or TRBV6-3 and TRBJ2-7, with TRBD1 identical over 11 bases. The V segment lost 4 bases and the J segment 3 bases; nucleotides outside the gene matches: 2. The V gene's germline CDR1 is MNHEY and CDR2 SVGEGT. This CDR3 region has 14 residues. In DNA form, the CDR3 reads TGTGCCAGCAGTTGGGGGACAGGGGGCTACGAGCAGTACTTC. It yields the protein CASSWGTGGYEQYF.

The chain carries TRBV30 and TRBJ2-5; 12 bases fit TRBD1. The germline gives CDR1 GTSNPN, CDR2 SVGIG (reference sequence). The V and J ends lost 4 bases and 4 bases, in that order; junction bases with no gene match: 7. The CDR3 is 15 residues long. The CDR3 region has the DNA TGTGCCTGGACCATAGGGACAGGGGGCAGAGAGACCCAGTACTTC. It yields the protein CAWTIGTGGRETQYF.

CDR3 protein: CASSPGQGADSPLHF. The DNA for the CDR3 is TGTGCCAGCAGCCCAGGACAGGGGGCCGATTCACCCCTCCACTTT. This chain connects TRBV9 to TRBJ1-6; 11 nucleotides match TRBD1. Unmatched junction bases numbered 5, after V lost 4 bases and J lost 8 bases. The germline CDR1 and CDR2 sequences are SGDLS and YYNGEE. The CDR3 consists of 15 residues. Combining the CDR3 with reference TRBV9 and TRBJ1-6 gives the whole variable domain DSGVTQTPKHLITATGQRVTLRCSPRSGDLSVYWYQQSLDQGLQFLIQYYNGEERAKGNILERFSAQQFPDLHSELNLSSLELGDSALYFCASSPGQGADSPLHFGNGTRLTVT.

The V and J genes are TRBV3-1 (or the pseudogene TRBV3-2) and TRBJ1-4; D is uncertain. The CDR3 is made up of 12 amino acids. V was trimmed by 3 bases and J by 7 bases, leaving 6 bases between them. Per germline, CDR1 LGHDT and CDR2 YNNKEL (reference sequence). This chain's CDR3 is CASSQSGEKLFF. In DNA, the CDR3 is TGTGCCAGCAGCCAGAGTGGTGAAAAACTGTTTTTT.

This clone has more than one count but fewer than ten. The V gene is TRBV4-1, the J gene TRBJ1-4; D unclear. CDR3 length equals 19 residues. Germline values: CDR1 MGHRA, CDR2 YSYEKL. Trimming shortened V by 5 bases and J by 1 base, and 23 bases separated the two germline ends. The CDR3 DNA reads TGCGCCAGCAGCGACCGGACTCCCGCTTCGGCGATAACTAATGAAAAACTGTTTTTT. It translates to CASSDRTPASAITNEKLFF.

This clone occurred once. The gene calls are TRBV27 and TRBJ2-1; 9 bases align to TRBD2. The ends lost 0 bases at V and 10 bases at J; junction bases unmatched: 10. The length of the CDR3 is 16 residues. CDR1 is MNHEY, CDR2 SMNVEV, per germline (reference sequence). DNA for the CDR3: TGTGCCAGCAGTTTATCGGCGCCTAGCGGGGTCCGGGAGCAGTTCTTC. Translating gives CASSLSAPSGVREQFF.

The V call is TRBV9, the J call TRBJ2-3, with D tentatively TRBD1 (8 bases). CDR1 and CDR2 from the germline V gene are SGDLS and YYNGEE. Trimming shortened V by 4 bases and J by 4 bases, and 22 bases separated the two germline ends. The CDR3 covers 17 residues. CDR3: CASSSSPDREGPDTQYF. CDR3 DNA sequence: TGTGCCAGCAGCTCGAGCCCGGACAGGGAGGGCCCAGATACGCAGTATTTT.

The rearrangement joins TRBV9 to TRBJ1-2; D is ambiguous. V lost 0 bases and J lost 2, with 5 bases in between. The length of the CDR3 is 13 residues. Germline loops: CDR1 SGDLS, CDR2 YYNGEE. CDR3 protein: CASSVDLNYGYTF. CDR3 in DNA: TGTGCCAGCAGCGTAGACTTAAACTATGGCTACACCTTC.

V is TRBV27 and J is TRBJ1-5; D is unclear. The length of the CDR3 is 13 residues. Germline V gives CDR1 MNHEY, CDR2 SMNVEV (reference sequence). Trimming took 1 base from V and 4 from J, leaving 5 bases between them. The CDR3 region has the DNA TGTGCCAGCAGTTTATTCCCAAATCAGCCCCAGCATTTT. Its protein is CASSLFPNQPQHF.

The chain uses TRBV3-1 (or the pseudogene TRBV3-2) and TRBJ2-6, with 7 nucleotides matching TRBD2. The CDR3 spans 16 residues. Germline-derived CDR1 and CDR2 are LGHDT and YNNKEL (reference sequence). V shed 9 bases, J shed 0 bases, and the junction held 8 bases outside the gene matches. The CDR3 sequence: CASGREGYSGANVLTF. CDR3 nucleotide sequence: TGTGCCAGTGGAAGGGAGGGTTACTCTGGGGCCAACGTCCTGACTTTC.

V usage is TRBV18 and J usage is TRBJ1-3; 11 bases are a match to TRBD1. V was pared by 4 bases and J by 1 base, with 9 bases of the junction left unmatched. The germline CDR1 and CDR2 sequences are KGHSH and LQKENI. This CDR3 is built from 18 residues. The CDR3 loop is CASSLIDGQGASGNTIYF. CDR3 in DNA: TGTGCCAGCTCACTAATAGATGGACAGGGGGCATCTGGAAACACCATATATTTT.

V is TRBV2 and J is TRBJ2-2, with 7 bases identical to TRBD2. Germline CDR1 reads SNHLY; CDR2 reads FYNNEI. The CDR3 loop spans 14 amino acids. With V trimmed by 5 bases and J by 4 bases, 4 bases remained unmatched. The CDR3 coding sequence is TGTGCCAGCAGTAGACTAGCTTCCACCGGGGAGCTGTTTTTT. As protein: CASSRLASTGELFF.

This clone showed up just a few times. The sample contains more than one DNA sequence encoding this CDR3. V is TRBV9 and J is TRBJ2-1, with 7 positions matching TRBD2. Looked up from germline, CDR1 is SGDLS and CDR2 is YYNGEE. The ends lost 4 bases at V and 4 bases at J; junction bases unmatched: 11. The CDR3 runs to 16 residues. The CDR3 nucleotides read TGTGCCAGCAGCCCCTCGGGGGGACTTACTTACAATGAGCAGTTCTTC. As protein: CASSPSGGLTYNEQFF.

Only a few counts were recorded for this clone. This chain joins TRBV10-3 and TRBJ1-5; 8 bases line up with TRBD1. Germline values: CDR1 ENHRY, CDR2 SYGVKD. With V trimmed by 8 bases and J by 2 bases, 8 bases remained unmatched. This CDR3 spans 15 amino acids. The CDR3 spells CAIGGQGGGNQPQHF. Written as DNA, the CDR3 is TGTGCCATCGGTGGACAGGGCGGAGGCAATCAGCCCCAGCATTTT.

CDR3 coding DNA: TGCAGTGCTAGAGATGCAGGATACTACACCTTC. Its protein is CSARDAGYYTF. The J gene is TRBJ1-2, the V gene TRBV20-1, with no clear D. Germline CDR1 and CDR2: DFQATT and SNEGSKA (reference sequence). The CDR3 sequence is 11 residues long. V was cut by 0 bases and J by 10 bases, with 9 bases left in between.

The chain links TRBV4-3 to TRBJ2-3; D possibly corresponds to TRBD2 (7 bases). Trimming shortened V by 0 bases and J by 3 bases, and 10 bases separated the two germline ends. CDR1 and CDR2 from the germline V gene are LGHNA and YSLEER. The CDR3 sequence is 15 residues long. The CDR3 DNA follows: TGCGCCAGCAGCCAAGAGGAGGGGGGGACAGATACGCAGTATTTT. It yields the protein CASSQEEGGTDTQYF.

Only a few counts were recorded for this clone. The chain employs TRBV7-8 and TRBJ2-6; 8 positions agree with TRBD2. The length of the CDR3 is 18 residues. The germline V gene encodes CDR1 SGHVS and CDR2 FQNEAQ. Trimming cost V 1 base and J 0 bases; bases outside gene matches: 5. The CDR3 DNA sequence: TGTGCCAGCAGCTTAGTGCTAGCGGGTAGCTCTGGGGCCAACGTCCTGACTTTC. It is translated as CASSLVLAGSSGANVLTF. Complete variable domain (other parts from reference TRBV7-8 and TRBJ2-6): GAGVSQSPRYKVAKRGQDVALRCDPISGHVSLFWYQQALGQGPEFLTYFQNEAQLDKSGLPSDRFFAERPEGSVSTLKIQRTQQEDSAVYLCASSLVLAGSSGANVLTFGAGSRLTVL.

The chain couples TRBV14 to TRBJ2-2; D perhaps matches TRBD1 (6 bases). Deletions cut 4 bases from V and 0 bases from J, with 12 bases between. Germline V gene data show CDR1 as SGHDN and CDR2 as FVKESK. CDR3 length equals 16 residues. The CDR3 loop is CASSLHRTANTGELFF. DNA of the CDR3: TGTGCCAGCAGCCTCCATAGGACAGCGAACACCGGGGAGCTGTTTTTT.

This clone was counted between two and nine times. The V call is TRBV9, the J call TRBJ1-2; TRBD1 might be the D (5 bases). The CDR3 sequence is 13 residues long. The germline V gene has CDR1 SGDLS and CDR2 YYNGEE. Trimming left V 4 bases short and J 7 bases short, with 14 bases between. The CDR3 is CASSPRGVLGYTF. CDR3 DNA sequence: TGTGCCAGCAGCCCCCGGGGGGTTCTTGGCTACACCTTC. The entire variable domain, with the rest obtained from reference TRBV9 and TRBJ1-2, is as follows: DSGVTQTPKHLITATGQRVTLRCSPRSGDLSVYWYQQSLDQGLQFLIQYYNGEERAKGNILERFSAQQFPDLHSELNLSSLELGDSALYFCASSPRGVLGYTFGSGTRLTVV.

The chain combines TRBV11-3 with TRBJ2-2; TRBD2 agrees at 8 bases. In germline, CDR1 is SGHNT, CDR2 YENEEA. V lost 1 base, J lost 5 bases, and 3 bases stayed unmatched. This CDR3 has 15 residues. CDR3 loop: CASSLGRGDTGELFF. As DNA, the CDR3 is TGTGCCAGCAGCTTAGGGCGGGGGGATACCGGGGAGCTGTTTTTT.

The gene calls are TRBV5-1 and TRBJ2-3, with D tentatively TRBD2 (6 bases). Deletions cut 0 bases from V and 0 bases from J, with 11 bases between. Germline CDR1 and CDR2: SGHRS and YFSETQ. The CDR3 is made up of 16 amino acids. The chain's CDR3 is CASSLVASASTDTQYF. The CDR3 DNA reads as TGCGCCAGCAGCTTGGTGGCTAGCGCTAGCACAGATACGCAGTATTTT.

J is TRBJ2-7 and V is TRBV6-2 or TRBV6-3, with D perhaps matching TRBD2 (6 bases). This CDR3 is built from 13 residues. Trimming shortened V by 5 bases and J by 9 bases, and 17 bases separated the two germline ends. CDR1 is MNHEY, CDR2 SVGEGT, per germline. CDR3 sequence (DNA): TGTGCCAGCAGTGAGGCTTTTTTGGAGGGGCAGTACTTC. This gives the protein CASSEAFLEGQYF.

The chain carries TRBV18 and TRBJ1-2, with 7 bases identical to TRBD1. Germline V lookup: CDR1 KGHSH, CDR2 LQKENI. The CDR3 runs 17 residues. Germline trimming cut 4 bases from V and 0 bases from J; bases unmatched to any gene: 11. The CDR3 here is CASSLDREGASNYGYTF. The CDR3 coding sequence is TGTGCCAGCTCACTCGACAGGGAAGGTGCCTCTAACTATGGCTACACCTTC. Full variable domain (missing parts from reference TRBV18 and TRBJ1-2): NAGVMQNPRHLVRRRGQEARLRCSPMKGHSHVYWYRQLPEEGLKFMVYLQKENIIDESGMPKERFSAEFPKEGPSILRIQQVVRGDSAAYFCASSLDREGASNYGYTFGSGTRLTVV.

The genes are TRBV6-6 and TRBJ2-3, with TRBD2 identical over 16 bases. Germline V CDR1 and CDR2: MNHNY, SVGAGI (reference sequence). The length of the CDR3 is 18 residues. Trimming took 5 bases from V and 8 from J; bases not matched to a gene: 13. Here the CDR3 reads CASSLIYGTSGGAATQYF. The DNA of the CDR3 is TGTGCCAGCAGTCTCATTTACGGGACTAGCGGGGGGGCCGCTACGCAGTATTTT.

V and J are TRBV30 and TRBJ1-1, with D tentatively TRBD1 (5 bases). V lost 3 bases, J lost 8 bases, and 25 bases lay in between. There are 16 residues in the CDR3. Germline V gene sequence: CDR1 GTSNPN, CDR2 SVGIG (reference sequence). CDR3: CAWRPRARYFVSEAFF. In DNA, the CDR3 is TGTGCCTGGAGACCCAGGGCCCGGTACTTTGTTTCCGAAGCTTTCTTT.

The chain is built from TRBV10-3 and TRBJ1-6; 7 nucleotides match TRBD1. Looked up from germline, CDR1 is ENHRY and CDR2 is SYGVKD. The J segment lost 10 bases and the V segment lost 8 bases, leaving 8 bases of the junction unmatched. The CDR3 has 13 amino acids. CDR3 in amino acids: CAIGQEVSSPLHF. CDR3 bases: TGTGCCATCGGACAGGAGGTTTCATCACCCCTCCACTTT.

The chain combines TRBV19 with TRBJ2-2; possible D gene TRBD2, 5 bases. The CDR3 extends over 15 amino acids. Germline CDR1 LNHDA, CDR2 SQIVND (reference sequence). V was shortened by 2 bases and J by 0 bases, with 7 bases between the two germline ends. CDR3 in DNA: TGTGCCAGTAGTATATGGGAGACGAACACCGGGGAGCTGTTTTTT. Its protein product is CASSIWETNTGELFF.